This T cell receptor (beta chain) was sequenced during a study of T cell responses to AZD1222 COVID-19 vaccine. Points from the study as a whole: Most donors were white British, females outnumbered males, and clonal diversity was possibly underestimated. The study found vaccine-associated CD4 TCRs spanning spike, dominant at 160-218 and 743-854. It was only a handful of AZD1222 recipients who were seropositive at baseline.

Concerning this clone itself: Its antigen is unknown.

V was clipped by 1 base and J by 8 bases, with 9 bases between them. There are 13 residues in the CDR3. Germline values: CDR1 LGHNA, CDR2 YNFKEQ. Profiled with immunoSEQ multiplex PCR; TCRdb holds only in-frame clones, not every one. The sample shows 95,000 to 130,000 clones, 70% to 90% of them seen only once. The sequencing here drew on peripheral blood, taken on day 0 of MenACWY control vaccination. The V call is TRBV4-2, the J call TRBJ2-1, with D possibly TRBD2 on 6 matching bases. This clonotype was obtained from an adult in good health. This CDR3 reads CASSQAGGDEQFF. The DNA for the CDR3 is TGTGCCAGCAGCCAAGCAGGAGGGGATGAGCAGTTCTTC.